The 31 T cell receptor beta chains below all came from one sample that was sequenced in a study of regulatory T cells in long-lasting Graves disease (dated by TCRdb to the early 2020s). In the paper's terms, the time point label means: newly diagnosed GD, antithyroid drugs for less than 3 months. For both TCR sequencing and RNA sequencing, RNA was extracted from PBMCs using TRIzol. Library method: multiplex PCR. Sequencing relied on an Illumina HiSeq 4000. TCR beta libraries were built with iRepertoire HTBI primers and Arm-PCR amplification of CDR3 regions. TCRdb ran its own pipeline on the public reads, namely fastp trimming at Q25 and MiXCR clone calling, and kept in-frame beta chains. Rows merge per CDR3 protein into single entries with the most common DNA and genes. Within this sample are about 560,000 distinct CDR3 sequences, with about 16% of them counted one time only. The top ten clones comprise around 12% of the sample.

In addition, the sample was reused for a study of T cells in Graves' hyperthyroidism and ophthalmopathy.

Sequenced material: peripheral blood mononuclear cells (PBMCs), taken at new diagnosis, from a patient treated with antithyroid drugs. The receptors were sampled from a young man with Graves disease. Donor details come from another sample of the same person, matched by shared clones.

For this clonotype: A much larger clonotype is one base distant, so this may be a read error. V gene TRBV7-3 combines with J gene TRBJ2-1, with 15 bases fitting TRBD2. The germline V gene encodes CDR1 SGHTA and CDR2 FQGTGA. CDR3 size: 15 residues. The CDR3: CASSLTRTSGREQSF. The CDR3 DNA sequence: TGTGCCAGCAGCTTAACCCGGACTAGCGGGAGGGAGCAGTCCTTC.

There are a few counts of this clonotype. The rearrangement joins TRBV15 to TRBJ2-7; either TRBD1 or TRBD2 may supply D (5 bases each). CDR1 is LNHNV, CDR2 YYDKDF, per germline (reference sequence). V lost 4 bases, J lost 2 bases, and 15 bases lay in between. The CDR3 totals 15 residues. CDR3 DNA sequence: TGTGCCACCAGCATAACTGGGGACCTCACCTACGAGCAGTACTTC. As protein: CATSITGDLTYEQYF.

The CDR3 reads CAWSVSPGLIGNTIYF. CDR3 coding DNA: TGTGCCTGGAGTGTAAGCCCCGGGCTGATCGGAAACACCATATATTTT. The gene calls are TRBV30 and TRBJ1-3; D is undetermined. The CDR3 covers 16 residues. Germline V gene sequence: CDR1 GTSNPN, CDR2 SVGIG (reference sequence). V was cut by 0 bases and J by 4 bases, with 16 bases left in between.

The genes are TRBV3-1 and TRBJ1-4; D is unresolved. Germline CDR1 and CDR2: LGHDT and YNNKEL (reference sequence). V lost 0 bases, J lost 2 bases, and 13 bases lay in between. The CDR3 runs to 17 residues. CDR3 sequence reads: CASSQETGFSTNEKLFF. For the CDR3, the DNA is TGTGCCAGCAGCCAAGAAACGGGTTTTTCGACTAATGAAAAACTGTTTTTT.

This clonotype was observed a handful of times. This chain uses TRBV12-3 or TRBV12-4 with TRBJ1-2, with 9 bases aligning to TRBD1. Trimming at V came to 5 bases and at J to 7 bases, leaving 8 bases not matched to a gene. The CDR3 runs to 14 residues. This CDR3 reads CASSHPGQGFGYTF. CDR3 nucleotides: TGTGCCAGCAGTCACCCGGGACAGGGCTTTGGCTACACCTTC.

This clonotype was seen repeatedly, ten times or more. The CDR3 region is CASSLAGQRANQPQHF. CDR3 bases: TGTGCCAGCAGTTTAGCGGGACAAAGGGCTAATCAGCCCCAGCATTTT. This chain uses TRBV12-3 or TRBV12-4 with TRBJ1-5, with TRBD1 as a possible D gene (6 bases). Between the trimmed V and J ends, which lost 0 bases and 4 bases, there was a span of 13 bases. This CDR3 contains 16 residues.

With respect to this clonotype: This may arise from a read error, as a much more abundant clone is one base away. The genes are TRBV28 and TRBJ1-2, with TRBD1 as a possible D gene (5 bases). The CDR3 has 14 amino acids. In germline, CDR1 is MDHEN, CDR2 SYDVKM. CDR3 region: CVSSAYLDRYGYTF. The DNA of the CDR3 is TGTGTCAGCAGTGCATATCTCGACAGATATGGCTACACCTTC.

V gene TRBV19 combines with J gene TRBJ2-5, with a tentative D call TRBD2 (6 bases). CDR1 LNHDA and CDR2 SQIVND come from the germline V gene (reference sequence). V dropped 4 bases and J dropped 1 base, with 13 bases sitting between them. This CDR3 is built from 15 residues. DNA of the CDR3: TGTGCCAGTAGTACTCCGACAGCGGGCCAAGAGACCCAGTACTTC. Protein product: CASSTPTAGQETQYF.

The table lists this clonotype with many counts. The chain uses TRBV3-1 and TRBJ2-7, with 12 bases lining up with TRBD2. The germline V gene has CDR1 LGHDT and CDR2 YNNKEL (reference sequence). V gave up 4 bases and J gave up 2 bases; unmatched junction bases: 3. The CDR3 runs to 15 residues. The CDR3 DNA sequence: TGTGCCAGCAGCCCCTGGACTAGCGGGACCTACGAGCAGTACTTC. It codes for CASSPWTSGTYEQYF.

The chain carries TRBV18 and TRBJ2-1; D ambiguous. The CDR3 extends over 15 amino acids. CDR1 KGHSH and CDR2 LQKENI come from the germline V gene. The germline V and J ends were trimmed by 2 bases and 0 bases, with 8 bases remaining between them. The CDR3 is CASSPSVGSYNEQFF. CDR3 coding DNA: TGTGCCAGCTCACCAAGTGTCGGCTCCTACAATGAGCAGTTCTTC.

This clonotype has ten or more counts. The V gene is TRBV20-1, the J gene TRBJ2-1, with D hard to call. The germline V and J ends were trimmed by 0 bases and 9 bases, with 12 bases remaining between them. The CDR3 has 13 residues. Germline CDR1 is DFQATT and CDR2 is SNEGSKA (reference sequence). CDR3 in DNA: TGCAGTGCTAGAGATATCCTATCGGCTGAGCAGTTCTTC. Residues: CSARDILSAEQFF.

This clonotype has a count of ten or more. The V call is TRBV20-1, the J call TRBJ2-5, with 8 positions matching TRBD2. Germline loops: CDR1 DFQATT, CDR2 SNEGSKA (reference sequence). Trimming took 6 bases from V and 5 from J; bases not matched to a gene: 5. The CDR3 totals 12 residues. CDR3 DNA: TGCAGTGCCCTTACGGGAGGGGAGACCCAGTACTTC. Encoded protein: CSALTGGETQYF.

This clonotype was recorded a few times. With a much larger clone just one base away, this may be a read error. V is TRBV27 and J is TRBJ2-7, with D perhaps TRBD1 (6 bases). The CDR3 sequence is 13 residues long. The germline CDR1 and CDR2 sequences are MNHEY and SMNVEV (reference sequence). CDR3 in amino acids: CASSRDTLYEQCF. CDR3 sequence (DNA): TGTGCCAGCAGCCGGGACACCCTCTACGAGCAGTGCTTC.

This clonotype was observed a few times. The chain carries TRBV5-6 and TRBJ1-2; no firm D call. With 0 bases removed from V and 3 bases from J, the gap between germline ends came to 21 bases. The germline V gene encodes CDR1 SGHDT and CDR2 YYEEEE. The CDR3 has 18 residues. The CDR3 loop is CASSLAWLASPIDYGYTF. The CDR3 coding sequence is TGTGCCAGCAGCTTGGCCTGGTTGGCTTCCCCTATAGACTATGGCTACACCTTC.

This clonotype was counted at least ten times. V usage is TRBV11-2 and J usage is TRBJ2-6; D is perhaps TRBD2 (5 bases). This CDR3 has 18 residues. CDR1 and CDR2 (germline): SGHAT, FQNNGV. The ends were cut back, 8 bases at V and 1 base at J, with 21 bases in the middle. The CDR3: CASFSRGAPPSGANVLTF. The CDR3 nucleotides are TGTGCCAGCTTCAGCCGGGGAGCCCCCCCATCTGGGGCCAACGTCCTGACTTTC.

This sequence joins TRBV5-1 and TRBJ2-1; possibly TRBD1 for D (6 bases). The CDR3 spans 15 residues. The germline V gene encodes CDR1 SGHRS and CDR2 YFSETQ. Trimming took off 0 bases at V and 5 bases at J, with 12 bases between the two ends. The CDR3 DNA sequence: TGCGCCAGCAGCTTGGACGGACAGCCACACAATGAGCAGTTCTTC. Protein sequence: CASSLDGQPHNEQFF.

This clonotype was observed a few times. This chain connects TRBV3-1 to TRBJ1-5; D is undetermined. The CDR3 is made up of 15 amino acids. The germline CDR1 and CDR2 sequences are LGHDT and YNNKEL (reference sequence). V was pared by 0 bases and J by 4 bases, with 10 bases between. The CDR3 DNA reads as TGTGCCAGCAGCCAAGATATGACCGAGAATCAGCCCCAGCATTTT. Translated, it gives CASSQDMTENQPQHF.

This chain connects TRBV5-1 to TRBJ1-1; tentatively, D is TRBD1 (5 bases). CDR1 is SGHRS and CDR2 is YFSETQ in the germline V gene. The V gene lost 0 bases and the J gene lost 4 bases, with 13 bases spanning the gap. This CDR3 region has 15 residues. The DNA of the CDR3 is TGCGCCAGCAGCTTGGGGGGGGTGCAGGGCACTGAAGCTTTCTTT. This encodes CASSLGGVQGTEAFF.

The CDR3 sequence is CASRAGGTGYNSPLHF. The DNA of the CDR3 is TGTGCCAGCAGGGCGGGGGGAACGGGCTATAATTCACCCCTCCACTTT. The V gene is TRBV12-3 or TRBV12-4, the J gene TRBJ1-6; possibly TRBD1 for D (5 bases). With 6 bases removed from V and 3 bases from J, the gap between germline ends came to 15 bases. This CDR3 spans 16 amino acids.

The chain combines TRBV18 with TRBJ2-3, with TRBD1 identical over 10 bases. Germline V CDR1 and CDR2: KGHSH, LQKENI. The CDR3 is made up of 16 amino acids. With 3 bases clipped from V and 2 bases from J, the junction kept 5 bases outside the gene matches. CDR3 protein: CASSPRDRGPTDTQYF. The CDR3 DNA reads as TGTGCCAGCTCACCCCGGGACAGGGGACCCACAGATACGCAGTATTTT.

The chain is built from TRBV10-1 and TRBJ1-4, with 7 bases matching TRBD1. CDR3 length: 20 amino acids. Trimming took 0 bases from V and 0 from J; bases not matched to a gene: 13. CDR1 is WNHNN and CDR2 is SYGVQD in the germline V gene (reference sequence). The CDR3 reads CASSESRDSLRQATNEKLFF. In DNA form, the CDR3 reads TGCGCCAGCAGTGAGTCCCGGGACAGTCTTCGGCAAGCAACTAATGAAAAACTGTTTTTT.

This clonotype was detected ten times or more. The gene calls are TRBV12-3 or TRBV12-4 and TRBJ2-4, with D perhaps given as TRBD1 or TRBD2 (5 bases each). Trimming took 7 bases from V and 9 from J, leaving 16 bases between them. The CDR3 extends over 13 amino acids. CDR3: CASTIKRGAIQYF. In DNA form, the CDR3 reads TGTGCCAGCACGATTAAGAGGGGTGCCATTCAGTACTTC.

This clonotype was observed a few times. The chain is built from TRBV10-1 and TRBJ2-3; 7 nucleotides line up with TRBD2. The junction had 5 bases not matched to a gene; V was cut back by 0 bases and J by 5 bases. The germline gives CDR1 WNHNN, CDR2 SYGVQD (reference sequence). This CDR3 spans 15 amino acids. CDR3 sequence: CASSESWEGRDTQYF. The CDR3 DNA sequence: TGCGCCAGCAGTGAGTCGTGGGAGGGCCGAGATACGCAGTATTTT.

The gene calls are TRBV4-1 and TRBJ2-7; 11 nucleotides agree with TRBD1. This CDR3 is 16 amino acids long. The V gene end was trimmed by 4 bases and the J gene end by 6 bases; junction bases not matched to a gene: 11. Germline V gene lookup returns CDR1 MGHRA and CDR2 YSYEKL. CDR3 in amino acids: CASSLLSRDRGSEQYF. DNA for the CDR3: TGCGCCAGCAGCCTTCTATCTCGGGACAGGGGGAGCGAGCAGTACTTC.

This clonotype was recorded many times. The chain employs TRBV12-3 or TRBV12-4 and TRBJ2-5; D is unresolved. The CDR3 has 16 amino acids. V shed 1 base and J shed 3 bases, with 15 bases lying between them. The CDR3 is CASSLVRRAREETQYF. DNA for the CDR3: TGTGCCAGCAGTTTAGTCAGAAGAGCAAGGGAAGAGACCCAGTACTTC.

The chain is built from TRBV9 and TRBJ1-1, with 12 bases matching TRBD1. The V gene's germline CDR1 is SGDLS and CDR2 YYNGEE. This CDR3 has 14 residues. Trimming removed 4 bases from V and 8 bases from J; junction bases left unmatched: 6. CDR3 in DNA: TGTGCCAGCAGCCCCCCCGGGACAGGGGGCGAAGCTTTCTTT. Protein sequence: CASSPPGTGGEAFF. Supplemented by reference TRBV9 and TRBJ1-1, the full variable domain reads DSGVTQTPKHLITATGQRVTLRCSPRSGDLSVYWYQQSLDQGLQFLIQYYNGEERAKGNILERFSAQQFPDLHSELNLSSLELGDSALYFCASSPPGTGGEAFFGQGTRLTVV.

To note about this clonotype: Since a far larger clone is one base different, this is likely a read error. A read error is likely, as this CDR3 ends without the conserved phenylalanine or tryptophan. No DNA is shown, since the ends of the CDR3 on it are uncertain; the CDR3 is the one TCRdb lists. CDR3 amino acids: CASSSWDYTSPEQYL. This chain connects TRBV11-2 to TRBJ2-3; TRBD2 reflects the table's D call only, with no check against the DNA. CDR1 is SGHAT, CDR2 FQNNGV, per germline. Inclusive of both ends, the CDR3 amounts to 15 amino acids.

This clonotype showed up many times. The chain combines TRBV7-9 with TRBJ1-1, with TRBD1 matching 8 bases. The CDR3 runs to 14 residues. Trimming cost V 6 bases and J 4 bases; bases outside gene matches: 7. Germline lookup yields CDR1 SEHNR and CDR2 FQNEAQ (reference sequence). The CDR3 DNA sequence: TGTGCCAGCAGTCCCCAGGGGGCCGGCACTGAAGCTTTCTTT. This codes for CASSPQGAGTEAFF.

The rearrangement links TRBV30 to TRBJ2-7, with TRBD2 matching 9 bases. Germline V gene lookup returns CDR1 GTSNPN and CDR2 SVGIG (reference sequence). The J segment lost 2 bases and the V segment lost 4 bases, leaving 6 bases of the junction unmatched. The CDR3 loop spans 14 amino acids. CDR3 sequence reads: CAWTQTSGAYEQYF. CDR3 nucleotide sequence: TGTGCCTGGACCCAGACTAGCGGAGCCTACGAGCAGTACTTC.

The chain has TRBV28 and TRBJ2-1; D call uncertain. The CDR3 spans 11 residues. The germline V gene has CDR1 MDHEN and CDR2 SYDVKM. V lost 7 bases, J lost 8 bases, and 9 bases lay in between. CDR3 sequence reads: CASNSLDEQFF. The CDR3 bases are TGTGCCAGCAACTCACTCGATGAGCAGTTCTTC.

This clonotype was counted between two and nine times. The chain couples TRBV29-1 to TRBJ2-7; the D gene is possibly TRBD1 (6 bases). CDR1 SQVTM and CDR2 ANQGSEA come from the germline V gene. Trimming took 7 bases from V and 3 from J, leaving 13 bases between them. The CDR3 has 12 amino acids. CDR3 region: CSAKGVGYEQYF. The CDR3 region has the DNA TGCAGCGCTAAGGGGGTAGGCTACGAGCAGTACTTC.